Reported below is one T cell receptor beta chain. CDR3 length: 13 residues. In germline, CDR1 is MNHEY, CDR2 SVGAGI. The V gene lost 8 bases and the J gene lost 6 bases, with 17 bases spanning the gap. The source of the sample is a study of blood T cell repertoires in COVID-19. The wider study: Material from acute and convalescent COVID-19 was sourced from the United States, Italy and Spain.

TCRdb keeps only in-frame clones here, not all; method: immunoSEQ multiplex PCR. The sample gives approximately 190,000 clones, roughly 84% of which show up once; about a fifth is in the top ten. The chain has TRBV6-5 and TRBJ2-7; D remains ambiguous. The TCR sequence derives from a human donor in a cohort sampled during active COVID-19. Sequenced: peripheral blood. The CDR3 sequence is CASVSLFYSEQYF. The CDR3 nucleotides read TGTGCCAGCGTATCCCTTTTCTACAGCGAGCAGTACTTC.